The TCR beta chain under discussion was sequenced for a study of blood T cell repertoires in COVID-19. Across the whole study: T cells, B-cell-depleted T cells, or PBMCs provided the cDNA or gDNA that served as material.

There are 16 residues in the CDR3. This clone was recorded only once. Sequenced by immunoSEQ multiplex PCR; TCRdb stores in-frame clones only, minus some. The table has 300,000 to 350,000 clones, about nine tenths seen once. The chain recombines TRBV21-1 with TRBJ2-1; TRBD2, the D gene given by the table, was not confirmed from the DNA. TRBV21-1 constitutes a pseudogene. The specimen was PBMCs or T cells enriched from blood (not recorded which). The receptor was isolated from a woman in her 30s who had been exposed to COVID-19. The CDR3 here is CASSKYERESYNEQFF. The CDR3 DNA is TGTGCCAGCAGCAAATATGAGCGGGAGTCCTACAATGAGCAGTTCTTC.